This TCR beta chain was retrieved from a study of blood T cell repertoires in COVID-19. Study in general: The samples span acute and convalescent COVID-19 from the United States, Italy and Spain. PBMCs, B-cell-depleted T cells, or T cells were the source of the cDNA or gDNA that made up the material.

The authors' processing: Scientists estimated how many nucleated cells there were by amplifying reference gene primers. Profiled with immunoSEQ multiplex PCR; TCRdb holds only in-frame clones, not every one. Clone size and the V and J calls come from that table; the DNA yielded D and trimming. The sample gives 90,000 to 150,000 clones, around 80% of which show up once; approximately 5.6% is in the top ten. This TCR came from a man in his 70s with acute or convalescent COVID-19. Sequencing was performed on peripheral blood.

The CDR3 DNA reads TGTGCCAGCAGCTCCTCGAGACTAGCGGGACTGGAGACCCAGTACTTC. Its protein product is CASSSSRLAGLETQYF. This chain joins TRBV28 and TRBJ2-5; 11 bases align to TRBD2. This CDR3 has 16 residues. Germline loops: CDR1 MDHEN, CDR2 SYDVKM. After removal of 6 bases from V and 5 bases from J, the junction contained 11 bases not matched to a gene.